Each of the 28 T cell receptor beta chains below was sequenced from the same sample in a study of T cell repertoires in cytomegalovirus infection. From the reads, TCRdb called clonotypes with MiXCR, one entry per CDR3 protein. The repertoire holds approximately 250,000 distinct CDR3 sequences, with roughly 12% as singletons. Sequencing used PBMCs. Receptors were obtained from a human donor in good health (CMV status not recorded). Some clones in this sample may be carry-over from other donors' samples.

This clonotype was seen ten or more times. The chain has TRBV12-3 or TRBV12-4 and TRBJ2-7; 10 positions match TRBD1. V was clipped by 2 bases and J by 5 bases; unmatched bases: 6. The CDR3 totals 15 residues. Here the CDR3 DNA reads TGTGCCAGCAGTTTACAGGACAGGGGGAGCGACGAGCAGTACTTC. Translation gives CASSLQDRGSDEQYF.

This clonotype was observed a handful of times. The chain uses TRBV19 and TRBJ1-5, with 7 bases fitting TRBD1. From germline, CDR1 is LNHDA and CDR2 SQIVND (reference sequence). Germline trimming cut 6 bases from V and 1 base from J; bases unmatched to any gene: 12. This CDR3 region has 17 residues. The CDR3 sequence: CASRNRGRGGSNQPQHF. The CDR3 DNA reads as TGTGCCAGTAGGAACAGGGGCCGCGGGGGGAGCAATCAGCCCCAGCATTTT.

The chain employs TRBV12-3 or TRBV12-4 and TRBJ2-5; D tentatively fits TRBD1 or TRBD2 (5 bases each). The CDR3 consists of 17 residues. V lost 3 bases and J lost 0, with 17 bases in between. CDR3 DNA: TGTGCCAGCAGTTTCACCCGGGGCGGGCCAAACCAAGAGACCCAGTACTTC. Residues: CASSFTRGGPNQETQYF.

This clonotype came up many times. The gene calls are TRBV12-3 or TRBV12-4 and TRBJ2-6; D gene uncertain. Trimming took 6 bases from V and 0 from J, leaving 3 bases between them. The CDR3 contains 13 residues. The CDR3 sequence: CASSGSGANVLTF. The CDR3 coding sequence is TGTGCCAGCAGCGGCTCTGGGGCCAACGTCCTGACTTTC.

The chain carries TRBV28 and TRBJ2-4; 9 nucleotides align to TRBD1. The CDR3 extends over 12 amino acids. The J segment lost 14 bases and the V segment lost 2 bases, leaving 4 bases of the junction unmatched. Germline V CDR1 and CDR2: MDHEN, SYDVKM. CDR3 residues: CASSLRRDREYF. The DNA for the CDR3 is TGTGCCAGCAGTTTAAGGAGGGACAGGGAGTACTTC.

This clonotype was counted only a few times. The rearrangement joins TRBV29-1 to TRBJ2-2; D gene ambiguous. This CDR3 region has 13 residues. The V end lost 3 bases, the J end lost 1 base, and 6 bases lay between the germline ends. The germline V gene has CDR1 SQVTM and CDR2 ANQGSEA. The chain's CDR3 is CSVDLGNTGELFF. The CDR3 nucleotides are TGCAGCGTTGACCTGGGGAACACCGGGGAGCTGTTTTTT.

This clonotype has a handful of counts. This sequence joins TRBV6-2 or TRBV6-3 and TRBJ2-5; a possible D gene is TRBD1 (5 bases). Germline CDR1 MNHEY, CDR2 SVGEGT. The ends were cut back, 2 bases at V and 5 bases at J, with 12 bases in the middle. The CDR3 runs to 14 residues. For the CDR3, the DNA is TGTGCCAGCAGTTACCACGACAGAATCGAGACCCAGTACTTC. This gives the protein CASSYHDRIETQYF.

This clonotype was counted at least ten times. The J gene is TRBJ1-5, the V gene TRBV19; D remains unclear. Germline-derived CDR1 and CDR2 are LNHDA and SQIVND (reference sequence). This CDR3 is 13 amino acids long. Trimming shortened V by 5 bases and J by 5 bases, and 10 bases separated the two germline ends. For the CDR3, the DNA is TGTGCCAGTAGTCCGGCGTTCGATCAGCCCCAGCATTTT. This encodes CASSPAFDQPQHF.

This clonotype was picked up a small number of times. This chain connects TRBV5-1 to TRBJ1-2, with D perhaps matching TRBD1 (5 bases). The CDR3 loop spans 13 amino acids. The ends were cut back, 3 bases at V and 6 bases at J, with 12 bases in the middle. CDR1 is SGHRS, CDR2 YFSETQ, per germline. This CDR3 is CASSSSGSDGYTF. In DNA, the CDR3 is TGCGCCAGCAGCTCTTCAGGGTCGGATGGCTACACCTTC.

This clonotype was picked up many times. V usage is TRBV7-8 and J usage is TRBJ2-7, with a weak D call TRBD2 (5 bases). The CDR3 extends over 14 amino acids. The germline CDR1 and CDR2 sequences are SGHVS and FQNEAQ. The V and J ends lost 5 bases and 5 bases respectively, with 16 bases between them. DNA for the CDR3: TGTGCCAGCAGCCCTAGCCCCTCTAGCAACGAGCAGTACTTC. This translates into CASSPSPSSNEQYF.

This clonotype was seen at least ten times. The rearrangement uses TRBV28 and TRBJ1-1; 8 bases map to TRBD1. The CDR3 is 14 amino acids. Germline-derived CDR1 and CDR2 are MDHEN and SYDVKM. Germline trimming cut 6 bases from V and 3 bases from J; bases unmatched to any gene: 6. CDR3 DNA sequence: TGTGCCAGCAGGAATCAGGGGGCGTACACTGAAGCTTTCTTT. Its translation is CASRNQGAYTEAFF.

The rearrangement uses TRBV20-1 and TRBJ2-6; D gene ambiguous. V lost 5 bases to trimming and J lost 2 bases, with 13 bases between them. The CDR3 runs 15 residues. The germline CDR1 and CDR2 sequences are DFQATT and SNEGSKA (reference sequence). The CDR3 coding sequence is TGCAGTGCTTCGGACGTCGCGCCTGGGGCCAACGTCCTGACTTTC. It specifies CSASDVAPGANVLTF.

The rearrangement joins TRBV28 to TRBJ2-3; the D gene is possibly TRBD2 (6 bases). Germline V CDR1 and CDR2: MDHEN, SYDVKM. CDR3 length: 17 amino acids. V was cut by 2 bases and J by 2 bases, with 17 bases left in between. The CDR3 is CASSLISLPGVTDTQYF. CDR3 bases: TGTGCCAGCAGTTTAATAAGTTTGCCGGGAGTCACAGATACGCAGTATTTT.

The V and J genes are TRBV9 and TRBJ2-5; D unclear. CDR3 length: 11 amino acids. The V gene's germline CDR1 is SGDLS and CDR2 YYNGEE. Trimming left V 4 bases short and J 11 bases short, with 12 bases between. The CDR3 DNA reads as TGTGCCAGCAGCTCCGGAACGGAACAGTACTTC. It specifies CASSSGTEQYF.

This clonotype was picked up a small number of times. V gene TRBV10-3 combines with J gene TRBJ1-3; D call uncertain. The V end lost 10 bases, the J end lost 0 bases, and 13 bases lay between the germline ends. Germline V gene sequence: CDR1 ENHRY, CDR2 SYGVKD. The CDR3 loop spans 14 amino acids. CDR3 coding DNA: TGTGCCACCCAAGACCGAAGCTCTGGAAACACCATATATTTT. Translated, it gives CATQDRSSGNTIYF.

This clonotype was counted between two and nine times. The chain links TRBV3-1 to TRBJ2-5; perhaps TRBD2 as D (6 bases). The CDR3 contains 14 residues. From germline, CDR1 is LGHDT and CDR2 YNNKEL (reference sequence). V shed 4 bases and J shed 3 bases, with 12 bases lying between them. The CDR3, as DNA: TGTGCCAGCAGCCTAGATCCTAGCGAAGAGACCCAGTACTTC. Encoded protein: CASSLDPSEETQYF.

This clonotype was recorded many times. The chain employs TRBV7-2 and TRBJ2-1, with 7 bases identical to TRBD2. V shed 2 bases and J 5 bases; nucleotides not matched to a gene: 12. The germline gives CDR1 SGHTA, CDR2 FQGNSA. The CDR3 totals 17 residues. The CDR3 loop reads CASSLTRDGRPHNEQFF. The CDR3 region has the DNA TGTGCCAGCAGCTTAACCCGGGACGGGAGGCCCCACAATGAGCAGTTCTTC. The full variable domain, with the rest looked up from reference TRBV7-2 and TRBJ2-1, is GAGVSQSPSNKVTEKGKDVELRCDPISGHTALYWYRQSLGQGLEFLIYFQGNSAPDKSGLPSDRFSAERTGGSVSTLTIQRTQQEDSAVYLCASSLTRDGRPHNEQFFGPGTRLTVL.

In its sample, this clonotype was seen a few times. This chain links TRBV29-1 with TRBJ1-2, with unresolved D. Germline assignment: CDR1 SQVTM and CDR2 ANQGSEA. Trimming removed 4 bases at V and 0 bases at J, with 12 bases between. There are 14 residues in the CDR3. CDR3 bases: TGCAGCGTTGGGGCGGAAAAATCTAACTATGGCTACACCTTC. This sequence encodes CSVGAEKSNYGYTF.

This clonotype was recorded at least ten times. The CDR3: CASSFTAVYEQYF. The CDR3 coding sequence is TGTGCCAGCAGTTTTACAGCGGTCTACGAGCAGTACTTC. The chain is built from TRBV28 and TRBJ2-7; D may be TRBD2 (5 bases). The CDR3 runs to 13 residues. Germline V CDR1 and CDR2: MDHEN, SYDVKM. Between the trimmed V and J ends, which lost 3 bases and 3 bases, there was a span of 9 bases.

This clonotype was counted only a few times. The chain employs TRBV20-1 and TRBJ1-2; 8 nucleotides line up with TRBD1. The length of the CDR3 is 15 residues. Germline trimming cut 6 bases from V and 4 bases from J; bases unmatched to any gene: 13. The germline V gene has CDR1 DFQATT and CDR2 SNEGSKA (reference sequence). CDR3: CSASRGAGGLYGYTF. The DNA for the CDR3 is TGCAGTGCGTCGAGAGGGGCAGGGGGCCTCTATGGCTACACCTTC.

Worth noting for this clonotype: Lacking the conserved final phenylalanine or tryptophan, this CDR3 likely reflects a read error. This chain's CDR3 is CSAASSGGTSEQFY. The CDR3 DNA follows: TGCAGTGCTGCTTCTAGCGGGGGGACCAGCGAGCAGTTCTAC. The chain couples TRBV20-1 to TRBJ2-1, with 11 bases matching TRBD2. Germline loops: CDR1 DFQATT, CDR2 SNEGSKA (reference sequence). CDR3 length: 14 residues. J was trimmed by 10 bases and V by 5 bases; bases with no gene match: 10.

This clonotype was observed a handful of times. The rearrangement uses TRBV6-2 or TRBV6-3 and TRBJ1-5, with a tentative D call TRBD1 (6 bases). The germline CDR1 and CDR2 sequences are MNHEY and SVGEGT. The CDR3 has 14 amino acids. The V and J ends lost 6 bases and 5 bases respectively, with 14 bases between them. The CDR3 sequence is CASSRGQGYQPQHF. CDR3 nucleotide sequence: TGTGCCAGCAGCCGGGGGCAGGGGTATCAGCCCCAGCATTTT.

The chain carries TRBV9 and TRBJ1-5, with D perhaps TRBD1 (5 bases). Germline V gene data show CDR1 as SGDLS and CDR2 as YYNGEE. The CDR3 has 14 residues. Trimming took off 0 bases at V and 1 base at J, with 5 bases between the two ends. CDR3 region: CASSVGQSNQPQHF. As DNA, the CDR3 is TGTGCCAGCAGCGTAGGACAGAGCAATCAGCCCCAGCATTTT.

V and J are TRBV28 and TRBJ2-5; tentative D call: TRBD2 (8 bases). This CDR3 is built from 16 residues. Trimming left V 4 bases short and J 5 bases short, with 20 bases between. Germline CDR1 MDHEN, CDR2 SYDVKM. The CDR3 is CASSSLREGAGETQYF. The DNA of the CDR3 is TGTGCCAGCAGTTCCCTCCGGGAGGGGGCGGGGGAGACCCAGTACTTC.

This sequence joins TRBV5-1 and TRBJ1-1; D is uncertain. V lost 0 bases to trimming and J lost 5 bases, with 11 bases between them. The V gene's germline CDR1 is SGHRS and CDR2 YFSETQ. There are 14 residues in the CDR3. CDR3 amino acids: CASSLDASGTEAFF. The CDR3 DNA reads as TGCGCCAGCAGCTTGGACGCAAGTGGAACTGAAGCTTTCTTT.

Many counts were recorded for this clonotype. V usage is TRBV7-2 and J usage is TRBJ1-2; 7 bases are a match to TRBD1. V was clipped by 5 bases and J by 8 bases; unmatched bases: 8. The CDR3 is 13 residues long. Per the germline V gene, CDR1 is SGHTA and CDR2 is FQGNSA. The CDR3 DNA reads TGTGCCAGCAGCCACCCAGGGGGAGGCGGCTACACCTTC. Translated: CASSHPGGGGYTF.

The gene calls are TRBV10-3 and TRBJ2-5, with D perhaps being TRBD1 or TRBD2 (5 bases each). Germline CDR1 reads ENHRY; CDR2 reads SYGVKD. CDR3 length: 13 residues. Trimming removed 7 bases from V and 2 bases from J, with 11 bases in between. The CDR3 region is CAIKQGRQETQYF. The DNA of the CDR3 is TGTGCCATCAAGCAGGGACGGCAAGAGACCCAGTACTTC.

This clonotype was found many times. This chain connects TRBV7-3 to TRBJ2-5, with TRBD2 identical over 12 bases. The CDR3 totals 17 residues. J gave up 5 bases and V 8 bases, and 15 bases lay outside the gene matches. Germline CDR1 and CDR2: SGHTA and FQGTGA. The CDR3 reads CASSPRGLAGGRETQYF. In DNA form, the CDR3 reads TGTGCCAGCTCCCCCCGAGGTCTAGCGGGGGGGCGGGAGACCCAGTACTTC.